These 7 T cell receptor beta chains were all obtained from the same sample, sequenced in a study of CD8+ T cells in alopecia areata. TCR sequencing used cDNA made by reverse transcription of extracted RNA. Produced via immunoSEQ multiplex PCR; TCRdb's table is partial and in-frame only. The sample shows around 120,000 clones, around two fifths of them seen only once. Sequenced input: CD4+ T cells sorted from blood. These receptors were obtained from a human donor with alopecia areata.

V is TRBV2 and J is TRBJ2-2; 9 bases are shared with TRBD2. CDR3 length: 14 residues. The V gene's germline CDR1 is SNHLY and CDR2 FYNNEI. Trimming took 5 bases from V and 6 from J; bases not matched to a gene: 4. CDR3 protein: CASSLREGPGELFF. The CDR3 DNA reads as TGTGCCAGCAGTTTGCGGGAGGGCCCCGGGGAGCTGTTTTTT.

The chain combines TRBV9 with TRBJ1-2; D perhaps matches TRBD1 (5 bases). CDR1 SGDLS and CDR2 YYNGEE come from the germline V gene. The CDR3 loop spans 16 amino acids. Trimming took off 2 bases at V and 0 bases at J, with 14 bases between the two ends. CDR3 DNA: TGTGCCAGCAGCGTCTCGCCGGGACGGACTAACTATGGCTACACCTTC. Protein sequence: CASSVSPGRTNYGYTF.

V usage is TRBV29-1 and J usage is TRBJ2-5; D perhaps matches TRBD1 (5 bases). Germline-derived CDR1 and CDR2 are SQVTM and ANQGSEA. The CDR3 spans 12 residues. Trimming left V 6 bases short and J 3 bases short, with 11 bases between. CDR3 nucleotides: TGCAGCGTCCTAAGACAGAAAGAGACCCAGTACTTC. Translating it yields CSVLRQKETQYF.

This clone has more than one count but fewer than ten. V is TRBV5-1 and J is TRBJ2-5, with unresolved D. V shed 4 bases and J shed 3 bases, with 13 bases lying between them. CDR1 and CDR2 from the germline V gene are SGHRS and YFSETQ. This CDR3 has 14 amino acids. For the CDR3, the DNA is TGCGCCAGCAGCCTATCCGCGACGGAAGAGACCCAGTACTTC. This translates into CASSLSATEETQYF.

V usage is TRBV10-3 and J usage is TRBJ2-3, with 12 bases lining up with TRBD1. There are 15 residues in the CDR3. Germline trimming cut 6 bases from V and 7 bases from J; bases unmatched to any gene: 8. Germline V CDR1 and CDR2: ENHRY, SYGVKD. This CDR3 reads CAISPRDRGRNTQYF. CDR3 in DNA: TGTGCCATCAGCCCTCGGGACAGGGGGCGAAATACGCAGTATTTT.

The CDR3 nucleotides are TGTGCCAGCAGTTCGAGAGGGGAGCAGTACTTC. Amino acid sequence: CASSSRGEQYF. This chain uses TRBV7-9 with TRBJ2-7, with D perhaps matching TRBD2 (5 bases). Germline V gene sequence: CDR1 SEHNR, CDR2 FQNEAQ (reference sequence). The CDR3 has 11 amino acids. V lost 6 bases and J lost 7, with 10 bases in between.

In its sample, this clone was seen once. The chain is built from TRBV4-3 and TRBJ2-2; TRBD2 aligns across 11 bases. Germline trimming cut 0 bases from V and 7 bases from J; bases unmatched to any gene: 7. The germline CDR1 and CDR2 sequences are LGHNA and YSLEER. The CDR3 is made up of 17 amino acids. The CDR3 here is CASSQDLAGGPGGELFF. Written as DNA, the CDR3 is TGCGCCAGCAGCCAAGATTTAGCGGGAGGGCCCGGCGGGGAGCTGTTTTTT.